What follows are 7 T cell receptor beta chains derived from one specimen sequenced in a study of cytomegalovirus exposure and HLA in healthy donors. Primers included in the PCR were 60 Vbeta and 13 Jbeta primers. Clones were read by immunoSEQ multiplex PCR, and TCRdb kept only the in-frame ones, dropping some. In the table there are some 120,000 clones, just under 80% of which are singletons. The sequencing input was PBMCs. These receptors came from a man aged 30-40 years in good health and CMV-seronegative.

This chain uses TRBV4-3 with TRBJ2-7, with TRBD2 as a possible D gene (6 bases). Trimming shortened V by 3 bases and J by 3 bases, and 9 bases separated the two germline ends. The CDR3 runs 13 residues. Germline V gene sequence: CDR1 LGHNA, CDR2 YSLEER. The CDR3 reads CASSHLGSYEQYF. The CDR3, as DNA: TGCGCCAGCAGCCACCTCGGGAGCTACGAGCAGTACTTC.

This clone was counted only a few times. V and J are TRBV28 and TRBJ2-3, with D maybe TRBD2 (6 bases). This CDR3 contains 13 residues. Germline CDR1 MDHEN, CDR2 SYDVKM. V lost 3 bases and J lost 4, with 8 bases in between. CDR3 in amino acids: CASSFGGPDTQYF. CDR3 DNA sequence: TGTGCCAGCAGTTTCGGGGGACCAGATACGCAGTATTTT.

This clone was counted only a few times. The gene calls are TRBV30 and TRBJ2-7; D is perhaps TRBD1 (5 bases). Trimming cost V 3 bases and J 2 bases, with 8 bases left between them. Germline V gene sequence: CDR1 GTSNPN, CDR2 SVGIG (reference sequence). This CDR3 spans 12 amino acids. CDR3 nucleotides: TGTGCCTGGAGGATAGGGGCCTACGAGCAGTACTTC. Its translation: CAWRIGAYEQYF.

V is TRBV7-9 and J is TRBJ1-3; 7 bases are a match to TRBD1. This CDR3 has 18 residues. The germline V gene has CDR1 SEHNR and CDR2 FQNEAQ (reference sequence). Trimming at V came to 3 bases and at J to 1 base, leaving 12 bases not matched to a gene. This CDR3 is CASSFLSDRVKSGNTIYF. CDR3 in DNA: TGTGCCAGCAGCTTTTTAAGTGACAGGGTTAAATCTGGAAACACCATATATTTT.

The rearrangement joins TRBV4-2 to TRBJ1-3, with D possibly matching TRBD1 (6 bases). CDR1 is LGHNA and CDR2 is YNFKEQ in the germline V gene. V was pared by 3 bases and J by 4 bases, with 16 bases between. The CDR3 is 16 amino acids. The CDR3: CASSQQPTGSGNTIYF. The CDR3 DNA reads as TGTGCCAGCAGCCAGCAACCGACAGGATCAGGAAACACCATATATTTT.

The gene calls are TRBV5-1 and TRBJ2-7; D might be TRBD2 (6 bases). The CDR3 runs 14 residues. Germline V gives CDR1 SGHRS, CDR2 YFSETQ. The V and J ends lost 0 bases and 3 bases respectively, with 10 bases between them. The CDR3: CASSLEGEVYEQYF. CDR3 bases: TGCGCCAGCAGCTTGGAAGGGGAGGTCTACGAGCAGTACTTC.

V and J are TRBV5-1 and TRBJ1-1, with D perhaps TRBD1 (6 bases). V was shortened by 4 bases and J by 1 base, with 11 bases between the two germline ends. Germline loops: CDR1 SGHRS, CDR2 YFSETQ. The CDR3 runs to 14 residues. CDR3 loop: CASSPQGQNTEAFF. The CDR3 bases are TGCGCCAGCAGCCCACAGGGCCAGAACACTGAAGCTTTCTTT.